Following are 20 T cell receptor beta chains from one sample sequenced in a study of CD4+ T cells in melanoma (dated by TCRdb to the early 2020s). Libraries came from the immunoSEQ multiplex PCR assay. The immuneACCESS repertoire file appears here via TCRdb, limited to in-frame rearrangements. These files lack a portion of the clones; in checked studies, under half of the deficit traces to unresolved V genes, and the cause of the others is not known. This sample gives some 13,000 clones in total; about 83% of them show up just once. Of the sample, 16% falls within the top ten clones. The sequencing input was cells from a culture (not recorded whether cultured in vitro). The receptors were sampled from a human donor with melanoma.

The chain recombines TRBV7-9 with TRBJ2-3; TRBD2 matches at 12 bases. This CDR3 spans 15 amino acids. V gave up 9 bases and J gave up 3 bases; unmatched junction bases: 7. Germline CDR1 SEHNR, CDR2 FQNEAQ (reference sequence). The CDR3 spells CASAPGTSGTDTQYF. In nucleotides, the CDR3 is TGTGCCAGTGCACCCGGGACTAGCGGGACAGATACGCAGTATTTT.

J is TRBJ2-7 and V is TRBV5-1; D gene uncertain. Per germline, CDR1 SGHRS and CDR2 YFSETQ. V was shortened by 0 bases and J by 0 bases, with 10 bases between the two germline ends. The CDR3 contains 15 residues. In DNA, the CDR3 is TGCGCCAGCAGCTTGGGCGACTCAGGCTCCTACGAGCAGTACTTC. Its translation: CASSLGDSGSYEQYF.

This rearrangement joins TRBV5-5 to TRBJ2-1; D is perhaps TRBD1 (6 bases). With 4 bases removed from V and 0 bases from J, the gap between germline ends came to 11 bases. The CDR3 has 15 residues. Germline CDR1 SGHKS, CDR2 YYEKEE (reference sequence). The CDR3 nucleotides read TGTGCCAGCAGCCCACAGGGACGCTCCTACAATGAGCAGTTCTTC. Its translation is CASSPQGRSYNEQFF.

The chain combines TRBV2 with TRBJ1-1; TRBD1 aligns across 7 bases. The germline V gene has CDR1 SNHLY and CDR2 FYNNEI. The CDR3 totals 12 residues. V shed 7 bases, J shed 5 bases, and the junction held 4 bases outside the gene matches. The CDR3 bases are TGTGCCAGCAAGAGGGGGCAAACTGAAGCTTTCTTT. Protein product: CASKRGQTEAFF. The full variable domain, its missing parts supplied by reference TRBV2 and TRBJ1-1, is EPEVTQTPSHQVTQMGQEVILRCVPISNHLYFYWYRQILGQKVEFLVSFYNNEISEKSEIFDDQFSVERPDGSNFTLKIRSTKLEDSAMYFCASKRGQTEAFFGQGTRLTVV.

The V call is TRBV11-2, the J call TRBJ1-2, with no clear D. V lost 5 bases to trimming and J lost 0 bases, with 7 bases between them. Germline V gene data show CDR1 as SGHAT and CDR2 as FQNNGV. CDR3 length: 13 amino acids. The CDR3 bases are TGTGCCAGCAGCCCGTCACCTAACTATGGCTACACCTTC. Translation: CASSPSPNYGYTF.

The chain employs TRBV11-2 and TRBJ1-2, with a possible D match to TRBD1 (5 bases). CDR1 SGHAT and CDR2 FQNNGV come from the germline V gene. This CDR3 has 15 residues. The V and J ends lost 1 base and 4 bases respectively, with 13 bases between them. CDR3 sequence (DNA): TGTGCCAGCAGCTTAGTCGGGACCGACCTCTATGGCTACACCTTC. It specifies CASSLVGTDLYGYTF.

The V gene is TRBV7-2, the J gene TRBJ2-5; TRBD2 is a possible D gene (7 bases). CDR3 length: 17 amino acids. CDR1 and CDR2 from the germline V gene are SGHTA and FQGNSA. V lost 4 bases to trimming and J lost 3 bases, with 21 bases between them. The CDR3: CASSYHRLRGAEETQYF. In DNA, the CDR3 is TGTGCCAGCAGCTACCACCGACTCCGGGGGGCTGAAGAGACCCAGTACTTC.

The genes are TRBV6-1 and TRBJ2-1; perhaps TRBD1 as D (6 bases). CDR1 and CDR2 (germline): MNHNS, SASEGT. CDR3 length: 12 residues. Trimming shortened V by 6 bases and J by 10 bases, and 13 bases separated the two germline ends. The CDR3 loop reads CASSLTGWEQFF. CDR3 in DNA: TGTGCCAGCAGCCTTACAGGGTGGGAGCAGTTCTTC.

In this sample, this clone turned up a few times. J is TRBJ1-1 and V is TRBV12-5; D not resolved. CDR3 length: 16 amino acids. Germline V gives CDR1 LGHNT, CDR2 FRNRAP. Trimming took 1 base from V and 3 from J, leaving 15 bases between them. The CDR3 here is CASGLAKGNLYTEAFF. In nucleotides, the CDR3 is TGTGCTAGTGGTTTGGCTAAGGGAAATCTCTACACTGAAGCTTTCTTT.

Written as DNA, the CDR3 is TGTGCCAGCAGTCGGACGAACACCATATATTTT. This gives the protein CASSRTNTIYF. The chain links TRBV2 to TRBJ1-3, with D unresolved. CDR3 length equals 11 residues. V was cut by 5 bases and J by 7 bases, with 6 bases left in between. Germline CDR1 reads SNHLY; CDR2 reads FYNNEI.

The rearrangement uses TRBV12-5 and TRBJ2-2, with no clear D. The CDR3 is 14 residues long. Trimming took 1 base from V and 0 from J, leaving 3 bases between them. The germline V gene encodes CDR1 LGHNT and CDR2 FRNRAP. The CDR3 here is CASGLGTNTGELFF. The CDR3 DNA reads TGTGCTAGTGGTTTGGGGACGAACACCGGGGAGCTGTTTTTT. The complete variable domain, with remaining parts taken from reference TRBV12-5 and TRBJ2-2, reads DARVTQTPRHKVTEMGQEVTMRCQPILGHNTVFWYRQTMMQGLELLAYFRNRAPLDDSGMPKDRFSAEMPDATLATLKIQPSEPRDSAVYFCASGLGTNTGELFFGEGSRLTVL.

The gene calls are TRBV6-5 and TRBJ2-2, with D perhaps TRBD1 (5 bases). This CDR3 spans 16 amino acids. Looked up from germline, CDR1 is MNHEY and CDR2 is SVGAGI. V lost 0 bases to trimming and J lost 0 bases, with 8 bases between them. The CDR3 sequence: CASSYSPGPNTGELFF. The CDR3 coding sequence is TGTGCCAGCAGTTACTCGCCAGGGCCGAACACCGGGGAGCTGTTTTTT.

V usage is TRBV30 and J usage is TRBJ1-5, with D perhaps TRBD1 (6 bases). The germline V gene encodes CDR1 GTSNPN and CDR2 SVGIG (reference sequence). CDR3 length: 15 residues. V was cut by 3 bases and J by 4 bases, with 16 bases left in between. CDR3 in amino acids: CAWSTGGTQNQPQHF. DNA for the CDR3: TGTGCCTGGAGCACGGGGGGGACACAAAATCAGCCCCAGCATTTT.

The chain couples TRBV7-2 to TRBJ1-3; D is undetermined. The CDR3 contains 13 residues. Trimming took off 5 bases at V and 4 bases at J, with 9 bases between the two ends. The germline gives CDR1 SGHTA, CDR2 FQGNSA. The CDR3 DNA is TGTGCCAGCAGCCCCGTGAACGGAAACACCATATATTTT. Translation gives CASSPVNGNTIYF.

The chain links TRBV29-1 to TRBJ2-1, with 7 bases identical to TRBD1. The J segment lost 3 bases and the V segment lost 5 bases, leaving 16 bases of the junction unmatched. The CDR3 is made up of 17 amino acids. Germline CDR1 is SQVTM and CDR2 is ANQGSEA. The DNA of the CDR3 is TGCAGCGTTTGGCCCAGCCCCTCTGGGACAGACTACAATGAGCAGTTCTTC. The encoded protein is CSVWPSPSGTDYNEQFF.

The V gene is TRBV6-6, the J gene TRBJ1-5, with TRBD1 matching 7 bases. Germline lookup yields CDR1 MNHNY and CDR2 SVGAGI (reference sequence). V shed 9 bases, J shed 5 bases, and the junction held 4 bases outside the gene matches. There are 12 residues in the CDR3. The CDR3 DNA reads TGTGCCAGTAGACAGGGCGATCAGCCCCAGCATTTT. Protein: CASRQGDQPQHF.

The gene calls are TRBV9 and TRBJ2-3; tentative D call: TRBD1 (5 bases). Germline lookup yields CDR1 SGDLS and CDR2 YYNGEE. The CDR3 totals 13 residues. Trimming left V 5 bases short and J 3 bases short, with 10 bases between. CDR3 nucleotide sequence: TGTGCCAGCAGATCAGGGATTACAGATACGCAGTATTTT. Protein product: CASRSGITDTQYF.

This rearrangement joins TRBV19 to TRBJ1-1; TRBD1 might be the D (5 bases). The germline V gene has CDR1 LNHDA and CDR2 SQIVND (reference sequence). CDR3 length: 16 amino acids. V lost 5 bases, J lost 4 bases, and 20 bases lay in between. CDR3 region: CASSSGTGEWGTEAFF. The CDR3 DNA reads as TGTGCCAGTAGTTCCGGGACGGGTGAATGGGGCACTGAAGCTTTCTTT.

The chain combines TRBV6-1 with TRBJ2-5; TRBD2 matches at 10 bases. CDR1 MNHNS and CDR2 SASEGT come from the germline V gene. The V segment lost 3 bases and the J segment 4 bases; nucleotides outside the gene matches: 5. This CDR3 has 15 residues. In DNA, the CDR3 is TGTGCCAGCAGTGATGCTAGCGGGGGCAGAGAGACCCAGTACTTC. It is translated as CASSDASGGRETQYF.

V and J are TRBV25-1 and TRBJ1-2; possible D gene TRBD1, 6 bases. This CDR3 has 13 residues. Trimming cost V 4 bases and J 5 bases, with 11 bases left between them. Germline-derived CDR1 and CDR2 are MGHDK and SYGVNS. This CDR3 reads CASSGGAGYGYTF. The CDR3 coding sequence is TGTGCCAGCAGTGGGGGGGCAGGTTATGGCTACACCTTC.